The present TCR beta chain was sequenced within a study of graft-versus-host responses after intestinal transplantation. Whole-study context: Multivisceral, liver-intestinal, or isolated intestinal transplants were given to recipients. Following induction with anti-thymocyte globulin, all recipients were given tacrolimus and steroids for three to four years.

Germline values: CDR1 MNHEY, CDR2 SMNVEV (reference sequence). With 4 bases clipped from V and 9 bases from J, the junction kept 21 bases outside the gene matches. The CDR3 is 18 residues long. Produced via immunoSEQ multiplex PCR; TCRdb's table is partial and in-frame only. The sample lists around 15,000 clones; about 67% were seen once. Graft-derived tissue was subjected to processing to liberate intraepithelial and lamina propria lymphocytes. The V call is TRBV27, the J call TRBJ2-4; 7 bases map to TRBD2. The clonotype was recovered from a human patient who received an intestinal transplant, so some T cells may come from the graft donor. The sample in question was ileum tissue, obtained 14 days after transplant. The CDR3: CASSSLAVLAGGVGIQYF. The DNA of the CDR3 is TGTGCCAGCAGTTCCCTCGCGGTCCTGGCTGGGGGGGTAGGCATTCAGTACTTC.